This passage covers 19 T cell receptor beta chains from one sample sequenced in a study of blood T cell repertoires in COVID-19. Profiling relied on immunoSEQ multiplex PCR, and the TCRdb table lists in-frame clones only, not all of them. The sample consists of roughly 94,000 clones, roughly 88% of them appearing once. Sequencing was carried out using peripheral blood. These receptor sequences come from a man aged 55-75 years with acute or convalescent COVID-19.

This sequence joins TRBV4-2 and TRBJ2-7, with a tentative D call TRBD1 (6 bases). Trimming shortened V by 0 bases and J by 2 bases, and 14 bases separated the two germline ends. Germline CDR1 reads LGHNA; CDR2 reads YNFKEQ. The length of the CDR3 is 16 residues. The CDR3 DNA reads TGTGCCAGCAGCCAAGAATTGACAGGCCCTACCTACGAGCAGTACTTC. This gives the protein CASSQELTGPTYEQYF.

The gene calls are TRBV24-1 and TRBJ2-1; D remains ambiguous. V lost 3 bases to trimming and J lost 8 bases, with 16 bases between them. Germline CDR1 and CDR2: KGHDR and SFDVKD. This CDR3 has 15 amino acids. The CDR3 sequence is CATSDANPGVDEQFF. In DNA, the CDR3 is TGTGCCACCAGTGATGCAAACCCGGGTGTGGATGAGCAGTTCTTC.

The CDR3 region is CASSSGRSQYF. The CDR3 DNA is TGTGCCAGCAGCAGCGGGCGGTCCCAGTACTTC. The genes are TRBV28 and TRBJ2-5; tentative D call: TRBD2 (6 bases). The V gene's germline CDR1 is MDHEN and CDR2 SYDVKM. The length of the CDR3 is 11 residues. V was shortened by 6 bases and J by 9 bases, with 11 bases between the two germline ends.

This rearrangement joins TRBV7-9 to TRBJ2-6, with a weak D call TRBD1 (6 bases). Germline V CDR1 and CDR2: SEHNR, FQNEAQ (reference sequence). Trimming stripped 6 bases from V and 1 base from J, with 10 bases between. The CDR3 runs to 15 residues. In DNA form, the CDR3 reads TGTGCCAGCAGTGCTACAGGGTCTGGGGCCAACGTCCTGACTTTC. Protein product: CASSATGSGANVLTF.

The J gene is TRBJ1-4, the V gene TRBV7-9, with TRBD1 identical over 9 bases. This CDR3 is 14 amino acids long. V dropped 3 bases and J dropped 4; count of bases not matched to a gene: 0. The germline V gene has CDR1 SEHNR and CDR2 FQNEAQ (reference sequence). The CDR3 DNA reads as TGTGCCAGCAGCTTGGGACAGGGTAATGAAAAACTGTTTTTT. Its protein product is CASSLGQGNEKLFF.

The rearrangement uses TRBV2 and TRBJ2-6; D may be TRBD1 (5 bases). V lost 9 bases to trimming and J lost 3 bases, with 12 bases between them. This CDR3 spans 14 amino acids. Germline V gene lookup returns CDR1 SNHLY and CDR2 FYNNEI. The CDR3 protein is CASGALGGANVLTF. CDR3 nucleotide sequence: TGTGCCAGTGGGGCCCTGGGTGGGGCCAACGTCCTGACTTTC.

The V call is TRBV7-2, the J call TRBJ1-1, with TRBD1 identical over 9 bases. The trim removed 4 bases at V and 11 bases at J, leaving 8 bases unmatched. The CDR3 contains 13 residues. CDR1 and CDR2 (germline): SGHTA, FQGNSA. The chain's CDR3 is CASSSGQGLWAFF. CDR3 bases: TGTGCCAGCAGCTCCGGACAGGGGCTTTGGGCTTTCTTT. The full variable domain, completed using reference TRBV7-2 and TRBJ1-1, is GAGVSQSPSNKVTEKGKDVELRCDPISGHTALYWYRQSLGQGLEFLIYFQGNSAPDKSGLPSDRFSAERTGGSVSTLTIQRTQQEDSAVYLCASSSGQGLWAFFGQGTRLTVV.

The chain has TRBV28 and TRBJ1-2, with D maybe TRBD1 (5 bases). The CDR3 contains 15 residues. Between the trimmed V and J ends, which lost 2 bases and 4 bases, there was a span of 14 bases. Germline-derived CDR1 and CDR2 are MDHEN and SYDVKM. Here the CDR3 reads CASSLPRQGLYGYTF. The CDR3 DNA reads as TGTGCCAGCAGTTTACCCCGGCAGGGCCTCTATGGCTACACCTTC.

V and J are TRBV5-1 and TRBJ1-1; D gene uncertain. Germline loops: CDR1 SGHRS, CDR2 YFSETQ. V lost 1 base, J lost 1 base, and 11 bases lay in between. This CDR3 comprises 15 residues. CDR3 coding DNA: TGCGCCAGCAGCTTGAATTTGTACAGGAACACTGAAGCTTTCTTT. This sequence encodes CASSLNLYRNTEAFF.

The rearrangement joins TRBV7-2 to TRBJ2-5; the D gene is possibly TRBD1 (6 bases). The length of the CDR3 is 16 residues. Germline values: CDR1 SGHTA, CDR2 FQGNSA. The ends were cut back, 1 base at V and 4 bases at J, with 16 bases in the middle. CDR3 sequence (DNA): TGTGCCAGCAGCTTAGGAGTGGGGGCGTCTGGAGAGACCCAGTACTTC. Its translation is CASSLGVGASGETQYF.

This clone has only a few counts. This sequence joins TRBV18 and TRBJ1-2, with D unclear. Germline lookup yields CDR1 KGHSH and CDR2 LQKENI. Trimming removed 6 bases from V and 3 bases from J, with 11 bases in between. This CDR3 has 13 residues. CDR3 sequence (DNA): TGTGCCAGCTCCCCGCAGGAGGACTATGGCTACACCTTC. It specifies CASSPQEDYGYTF.

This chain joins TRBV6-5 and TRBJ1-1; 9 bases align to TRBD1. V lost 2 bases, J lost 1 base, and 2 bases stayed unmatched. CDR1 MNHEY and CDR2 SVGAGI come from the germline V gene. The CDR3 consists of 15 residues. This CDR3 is CASSYNRGPNTEAFF. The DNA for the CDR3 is TGTGCCAGCAGTTACAACAGGGGGCCGAACACTGAAGCTTTCTTT.

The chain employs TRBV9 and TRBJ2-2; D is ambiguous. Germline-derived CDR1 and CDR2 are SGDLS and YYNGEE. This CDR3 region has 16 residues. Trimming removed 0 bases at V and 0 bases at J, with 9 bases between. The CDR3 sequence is CASSVVPVTNTGELFF. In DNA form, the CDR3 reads TGTGCCAGCAGCGTAGTTCCAGTTACGAACACCGGGGAGCTGTTTTTT.

The CDR3 reads CASSQERGGQETQYF. CDR3 DNA sequence: TGCGCCAGCAGCCAAGAGCGGGGGGGCCAAGAGACCCAGTACTTC. The J gene is TRBJ2-5, the V gene TRBV4-3, with 9 bases aligning to TRBD2. J was trimmed by 1 base and V by 0 bases; bases with no gene match: 0. There are 15 residues in the CDR3. CDR1 is LGHNA, CDR2 YSLEER, per germline.

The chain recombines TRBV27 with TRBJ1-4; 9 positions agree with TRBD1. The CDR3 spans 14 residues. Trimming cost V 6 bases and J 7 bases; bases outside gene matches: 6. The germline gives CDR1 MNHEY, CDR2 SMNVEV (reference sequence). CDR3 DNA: TGTGCCAGCAGGCTACAGGGGGCAGGTGAAAAACTGTTTTTT. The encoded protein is CASRLQGAGEKLFF.

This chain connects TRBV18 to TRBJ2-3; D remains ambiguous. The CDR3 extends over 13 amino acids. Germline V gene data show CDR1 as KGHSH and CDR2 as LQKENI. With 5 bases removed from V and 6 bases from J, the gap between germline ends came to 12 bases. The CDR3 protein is CASSANYGDTQYF. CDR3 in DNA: TGTGCCAGCTCAGCGAACTATGGTGATACGCAGTATTTT.

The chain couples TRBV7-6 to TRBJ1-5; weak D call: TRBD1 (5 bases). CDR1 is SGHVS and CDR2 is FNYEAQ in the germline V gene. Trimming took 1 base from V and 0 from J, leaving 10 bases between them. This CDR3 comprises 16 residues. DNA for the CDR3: TGTGCCAGCAGCTTAGGGACACTTAATAGCAATCAGCCCCAGCATTTT. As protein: CASSLGTLNSNQPQHF. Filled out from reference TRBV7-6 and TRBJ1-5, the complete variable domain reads GAGVSQSPRYKVTKRGQDVALRCDPISGHVSLYWYRQALGQGPEFLTYFNYEAQQDKSGLPNDRFSAERPEGSISTLTIQRTEQRDSAMYRCASSLGTLNSNQPQHFGDGTRLSIL.

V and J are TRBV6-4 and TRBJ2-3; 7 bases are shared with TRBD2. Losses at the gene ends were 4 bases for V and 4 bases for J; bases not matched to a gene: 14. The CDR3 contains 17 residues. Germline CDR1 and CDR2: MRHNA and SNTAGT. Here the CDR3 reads CASSVGGSGGAPDTQYF. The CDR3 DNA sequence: TGTGCCAGCAGTGTCGGGGGGAGCGGCGGGGCACCAGATACGCAGTATTTT.

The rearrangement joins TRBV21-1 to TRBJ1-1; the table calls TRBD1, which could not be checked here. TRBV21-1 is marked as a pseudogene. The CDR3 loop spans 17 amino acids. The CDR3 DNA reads TGTGCCAGCAGCAGAAGCGTACAGGGGGCGAGGAGAACTGAAGCTTTCTTT. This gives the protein CASSRSVQGARRTEAFF.